This entry lists 31 T cell receptor beta chains sequenced from one sample in a study of graft-versus-host responses after intestinal transplantation (dated by TCRdb to the early 2020s). The library was made by the immunoSEQ multiplex PCR assay. The table comes from immuneACCESS by way of TCRdb, which keeps in-frame sequences with V and J called. Part of the clones is missing from these tables; in studies checked, under half for an unresolved V gene and the rest for unknown reasons. The sample includes 85,000 to 90,000 clones, with about nine tenths observed a single time. The ten top clones hold around 0.11% of the sample. In the paper's terms, the time point label means: cells obtained before transplantation from donor or recipient. Their antigens are not known. The sequenced sample was unstimulated CD4+ T cells sorted from spleen or lymph node cells, obtained before intestinal transplant. The source is a human donor who received an intestinal transplant.

The gene calls are TRBV11-2 and TRBJ2-5, with unresolved D. Germline loops: CDR1 SGHAT, CDR2 FQNNGV. With 0 bases removed from V and 5 bases from J, the gap between germline ends came to 13 bases. This CDR3 is 15 amino acids long. CDR3 in DNA: TGTGCCAGCAGCTTAGATCGAGGCTCCAGCGAGACCCAGTACTTC. It translates to CASSLDRGSSETQYF.

The chain joins TRBV7-9 to TRBJ1-1, with D hard to call. The ends were cut back, 1 base at V and 1 base at J, with 13 bases in the middle. This CDR3 is built from 16 residues. Germline-derived CDR1 and CDR2 are SEHNR and FQNEAQ (reference sequence). The CDR3 is CASSLGYWQENTEAFF. CDR3 nucleotide sequence: TGTGCCAGCAGCTTAGGATATTGGCAGGAGAACACTGAAGCTTTCTTT.

V is TRBV27 and J is TRBJ2-1, with 8 bases matching TRBD2. V was pared by 3 bases and J by 12 bases, with 22 bases of the junction left unmatched. In germline, CDR1 is MNHEY, CDR2 SMNVEV (reference sequence). The CDR3 totals 18 residues. This CDR3 is CASSLWALNTGTRRGQFF. The CDR3 nucleotides are TGTGCCAGCAGTTTGTGGGCCCTTAATACTGGGACTAGGAGGGGGCAGTTCTTC.

This clone showed up just once. This chain links TRBV10-3 with TRBJ1-2; tentative D call: TRBD1 (5 bases). The CDR3 sequence is 15 residues long. Germline loops: CDR1 ENHRY, CDR2 SYGVKD. V lost 4 bases and J lost 3, with 15 bases in between. The CDR3 DNA reads as TGTGCCATCAGTGGGGGGAGGGGAAGCTACTATGGCTACACCTTC. It is translated as CAISGGRGSYYGYTF.

The rearrangement links TRBV6-5 to TRBJ2-3; 11 bases fit TRBD2. CDR1 is MNHEY and CDR2 is SVGAGI in the germline V gene. The CDR3 totals 16 residues. After removal of 2 bases from V and 4 bases from J, the junction contained 5 bases not matched to a gene. CDR3 DNA: TGTGCCAGCAGTTACACTGGGACTAGCGGACCAGATACGCAGTATTTT. Translating it yields CASSYTGTSGPDTQYF.

The gene calls are TRBV7-3 and TRBJ2-3, with 9 bases fitting TRBD2. Germline assignment: CDR1 SGHTA and CDR2 FQGTGA. The V gene end was trimmed by 4 bases and the J gene end by 5 bases; junction bases not matched to a gene: 10. The CDR3 extends over 16 amino acids. CDR3 coding DNA: TGTGCCAGCAGCTCCTTAGCGGGGGCACGGGGAGATACGCAGTATTTT. Translation: CASSSLAGARGDTQYF.

The chain uses TRBV19 and TRBJ1-3; 7 bases are a match to TRBD1. CDR3 length equals 15 residues. V trimming: 3 bases; J trimming: 3 bases; junction bases outside the gene matches: 5. Germline V gene data show CDR1 as LNHDA and CDR2 as SQIVND (reference sequence). CDR3 in amino acids: CASSMGDRIGNTIYF. The CDR3 DNA sequence: TGTGCCAGTAGTATGGGGGACAGAATTGGAAACACCATATATTTT.

This clone has a single count. The rearrangement links TRBV6-6 to TRBJ1-2; D might be TRBD1 (6 bases). The CDR3 has 16 amino acids. CDR1 and CDR2 from the germline V gene are MNHNY and SVGAGI (reference sequence). V was pared by 6 bases and J by 10 bases, with 27 bases between. CDR3 DNA: TGTGCCAGCAGAGACAAACCACCCGGTGGGACACCTCACTACACCTTC. Amino acid sequence: CASRDKPPGGTPHYTF.

The chain has TRBV5-4 and TRBJ1-1, with D possibly TRBD1 on 5 matching bases. CDR1 and CDR2 from the germline V gene are SGHNT and YYREEE (reference sequence). The V and J ends lost 0 bases and 1 base respectively, with 7 bases between them. This CDR3 is 14 amino acids long. DNA for the CDR3: TGTGCCAGCAGCTTGGGACAGAGGAACACTGAAGCTTTCTTT. Protein: CASSLGQRNTEAFF.

The CDR3 nucleotides are TGCGCCAGCAGCTTGAGCAGCGGGGGGACACCCAATGAGCAGTTCTTC. Protein: CASSLSSGGTPNEQFF. The J gene is TRBJ2-1, the V gene TRBV5-1; 9 bases are a match to TRBD2. V shed 1 base, J shed 6 bases, and the junction held 8 bases outside the gene matches. CDR1 and CDR2 (germline): SGHRS, YFSETQ. This CDR3 has 16 amino acids. The full variable domain, in which reference TRBV5-1 and TRBJ2-1 provide the parts outside the CDR3, is KAGVTQTPRYLIKTRGQQVTLSCSPISGHRSVSWYQQTPGQGLQFLFEYFSETQRNKGNFPGRFSGRQFSNSRSEMNVSTLELGDSALYLCASSLSSGGTPNEQFFGPGTRLTVL.

The CDR3 region is CASRTSGQETQYF. The CDR3 region has the DNA TGTGCCTCACGGACTAGCGGTCAAGAGACCCAGTACTTC. The chain is built from TRBV6-1 and TRBJ2-5, with 10 positions matching TRBD2. The CDR3 has 13 amino acids. The germline gives CDR1 MNHNS, CDR2 SASEGT. V was pared by 11 bases and J by 2 bases, with 5 bases of the junction left unmatched.

A remark on this clone: The identical CDR3 is also encoded by other nucleotide sequences in the sample. V and J are TRBV5-1 and TRBJ2-7, with D perhaps TRBD2 (6 bases). CDR3 length: 12 residues. V gave up 5 bases and J gave up 3 bases, with 9 bases separating them. The V gene's germline CDR1 is SGHRS and CDR2 YFSETQ. The DNA for the CDR3 is TGCGCCAGCAGTCTGGAGGGCTACGAGCAGTACTTC. It yields the protein CASSLEGYEQYF.

V and J are TRBV5-1 and TRBJ2-5, with D maybe TRBD2 (6 bases). Germline V gene data show CDR1 as SGHRS and CDR2 as YFSETQ. This CDR3 region has 14 residues. Trimming removed 1 base from V and 3 bases from J, with 10 bases in between. The chain's CDR3 is CASSLFGGEETQYF. The CDR3 DNA is TGCGCCAGCAGCTTGTTCGGAGGGGAAGAGACCCAGTACTTC.

The chain couples TRBV5-5 to TRBJ1-3; possible D gene TRBD1, 6 bases. Trimming stripped 0 bases from V and 0 bases from J, with 16 bases between. This CDR3 comprises 18 residues. The V gene's germline CDR1 is SGHKS and CDR2 YYEKEE (reference sequence). CDR3 region: CASSLAATGFYSGNTIYF. The CDR3 nucleotides read TGTGCCAGCAGCTTGGCCGCGACAGGATTTTACTCTGGAAACACCATATATTTT.

The J gene is TRBJ1-2, the V gene TRBV23-1; TRBD1 matches at 8 bases. TRBV23-1 is labeled an ORF, and its function is uncertain. The CDR3 is made up of 16 amino acids. The V gene end was trimmed by 8 bases and the J gene end by 4 bases; junction bases not matched to a gene: 15. CDR3 residues: CASGPRDRRFCYGYTF. CDR3 nucleotides: TGCGCCAGCGGACCTCGGGACAGGCGGTTTTGCTATGGCTACACCTTC.

The J gene is TRBJ2-7, the V gene TRBV18, with 8 bases identical to TRBD2. The CDR3 spans 18 residues. Trimming removed 6 bases from V and 0 bases from J; junction bases left unmatched: 16. The V gene's germline CDR1 is KGHSH and CDR2 LQKENI. CDR3 sequence: CASSQIAAGGVSSYEQYF. Here the CDR3 DNA reads TGTGCCAGCTCGCAGATCGCCGCGGGGGGCGTGAGCTCCTACGAGCAGTACTTC.

This sequence joins TRBV7-3 and TRBJ2-7; D may be TRBD2 (5 bases). The ends were cut back, 4 bases at V and 3 bases at J, with 16 bases in the middle. The CDR3 covers 15 residues. Germline CDR1 is SGHTA and CDR2 is FQGTGA. This CDR3 is CASSYKGDGSYEQYF. The CDR3 bases are TGTGCCAGCAGCTATAAGGGAGACGGAAGCTACGAGCAGTACTTC.

This chain links TRBV6-5 with TRBJ1-2; D is perhaps TRBD1 (5 bases). The CDR3 sequence is 14 residues long. With 2 bases removed from V and 2 bases from J, the gap between germline ends came to 9 bases. Germline V gives CDR1 MNHEY, CDR2 SVGAGI. The chain's CDR3 is CASSYRGRNYGYTF. The CDR3 region has the DNA TGTGCCAGCAGTTACCGGGGGAGGAACTATGGCTACACCTTC.

To note about this clone: The sample has other DNA sequences that encode this CDR3 too. The chain uses TRBV6-1 and TRBJ1-5; D is uncertain. CDR3 length: 13 amino acids. The germline gives CDR1 MNHNS, CDR2 SASEGT. The V gene lost 2 bases and the J gene lost 5 bases, with 7 bases spanning the gap. The CDR3, as DNA: TGTGCCAGCAGTGAATTCTACGATCAGCCCCAGCATTTT. This codes for CASSEFYDQPQHF.

V and J are TRBV10-3 and TRBJ1-5; 8 positions match TRBD1. The CDR3 spans 15 residues. CDR1 and CDR2 (germline): ENHRY, SYGVKD. With V trimmed by 2 bases and J by 5 bases, 5 bases remained unmatched. Here the CDR3 reads CAISEPDREDQPQHF. In DNA, the CDR3 is TGTGCCATCAGTGAGCCGGACAGGGAGGATCAGCCCCAGCATTTT.

The V gene is TRBV7-2, the J gene TRBJ2-3, with 10 bases matching TRBD1. Trimming removed 3 bases from V and 1 base from J; junction bases left unmatched: 4. Germline CDR1 and CDR2: SGHTA and FQGNSA. This CDR3 has 16 amino acids. The CDR3, as DNA: TGTGCCAGCAGCTTTACCGGGACAGGGGGCACAGATACGCAGTATTTT. It encodes CASSFTGTGGTDTQYF.

In nucleotides, the CDR3 is TGTGCCAGCAGCTTAGCCCCCGGGAACACTGAAGCTTTCTTT. Translation gives CASSLAPGNTEAFF. The J gene is TRBJ1-1, the V gene TRBV7-2, with D hard to call. Germline CDR1 is SGHTA and CDR2 is FQGNSA. V was shortened by 0 bases and J by 1 base, with 6 bases between the two germline ends. The CDR3 contains 14 residues. The complete variable domain, with remaining parts taken from reference TRBV7-2 and TRBJ1-1, reads GAGVSQSPSNKVTEKGKDVELRCDPISGHTALYWYRQSLGQGLEFLIYFQGNSAPDKSGLPSDRFSAERTGGSVSTLTIQRTQQEDSAVYLCASSLAPGNTEAFFGQGTRLTVV.

This clone was recorded only once. The chain employs TRBV4-2 and TRBJ2-1; 15 bases agree with TRBD2. The CDR3 has 21 residues. Germline values: CDR1 LGHNA, CDR2 YNFKEQ. The trim removed 1 base at V and 0 bases at J, leaving 10 bases unmatched. The CDR3: CASSQAGTSGGLLSSYNEQFF. DNA of the CDR3: TGTGCCAGCAGCCAAGCCGGGACTAGCGGGGGGCTCCTCAGCTCCTACAATGAGCAGTTCTTC.

This clone occurred once. The chain links TRBV6-6 to TRBJ2-5, with D uncertain. This CDR3 has 11 amino acids. The V and J ends lost 5 bases and 2 bases respectively, with 3 bases between them. Germline V gene sequence: CDR1 MNHNY, CDR2 SVGAGI (reference sequence). The CDR3 DNA reads as TGTGCCAGCAGTCTACAAGAGACCCAGTACTTC. The encoded protein is CASSLQETQYF.

This chain uses TRBV11-3 with TRBJ1-1; D gene unclear. CDR3 size: 13 residues. V lost 4 bases and J 1 base, leaving 7 bases between the germline ends. Per the germline V gene, CDR1 is SGHNT and CDR2 is YENEEA. The CDR3 protein is CASSSAGNTEAFF. Here the CDR3 DNA reads TGTGCCAGCAGCTCCGCCGGGAACACTGAAGCTTTCTTT.

The rearrangement joins TRBV27 to TRBJ1-4, with 7 nucleotides matching TRBD1. CDR1 MNHEY and CDR2 SMNVEV come from the germline V gene (reference sequence). CDR3 length equals 15 residues. V trimming: 6 bases; J trimming: 2 bases; junction bases outside the gene matches: 6. Here the CDR3 reads CASRPDRVTNEKLFF. CDR3 coding DNA: TGTGCCAGCAGACCCGACAGGGTGACTAATGAAAAACTGTTTTTT.

The chain joins TRBV5-1 to TRBJ2-5, with 8 bases matching TRBD2. Germline V gene sequence: CDR1 SGHRS, CDR2 YFSETQ. The CDR3 loop spans 15 amino acids. The CDR3 region is CATSGGPSTGETQYF. The CDR3 nucleotides are TGCGCAACTAGCGGCGGGCCTTCCACGGGGGAGACCCAGTACTTC.

The chain joins TRBV5-1 to TRBJ2-1; TRBD2 matches at 8 bases. Losses at the gene ends were 2 bases for V and 4 bases for J; bases not matched to a gene: 8. This CDR3 spans 16 amino acids. Germline V CDR1 and CDR2: SGHRS, YFSETQ. In DNA, the CDR3 is TGCGCCAGCAGCTTCGACCGGGGGGGCGTGTACAATGAGCAGTTCTTC. The encoded protein is CASSFDRGGVYNEQFF.

The CDR3 protein is CASSYAPRVASGELFF. In DNA form, the CDR3 reads TGTGCCAGCAGTTACGCCCCTCGGGTCGCTAGCGGGGAGCTGTTTTTT. This chain connects TRBV6-5 to TRBJ2-2; D not resolved. CDR3 length: 16 residues. Germline CDR1 MNHEY, CDR2 SVGAGI. Trimming stripped 2 bases from V and 7 bases from J, with 17 bases between.

This chain joins TRBV4-1 and TRBJ2-5; the D gene is possibly TRBD2 (6 bases). CDR1 MGHRA and CDR2 YSYEKL come from the germline V gene. Trimming removed 0 bases from V and 5 bases from J, with 10 bases in between. There are 14 residues in the CDR3. Here the CDR3 DNA reads TGCGCCAGCAGCCAAGACCGAGGAGGGGAGACCCAGTACTTC. Translated: CASSQDRGGETQYF.

This clone was recorded once. The V call is TRBV2, the J call TRBJ1-1; no firm D call. The CDR3 sequence is 15 residues long. The V gene lost 3 bases and the J gene lost 4 bases, with 15 bases spanning the gap. Germline CDR1 reads SNHLY; CDR2 reads FYNNEI. This CDR3 is CASSEARSGGTEAFF. In nucleotides, the CDR3 is TGTGCCAGCAGTGAGGCGCGGTCAGGAGGCACTGAAGCTTTCTTT.